Presented here are 27 T cell receptor beta chains from one specimen sequenced in a study of cytomegalovirus exposure and HLA in healthy donors. Vbeta (60) and Jbeta (13) primers were used in the PCR. The assay was immunoSEQ multiplex PCR, and TCRdb's table has in-frame clones only and misses some. The sample lists about 140,000 clones, 70% to 85% seen once, with 1.9% in the top ten. The sequenced sample consisted of PBMCs. Receptors were obtained from a woman aged 40 to 50 in good health and CMV-seronegative.

This clone has just one count. The chain employs TRBV28 and TRBJ1-1, with 7 bases fitting TRBD1. In germline, CDR1 is MDHEN, CDR2 SYDVKM. The CDR3 has 14 residues. V was clipped by 6 bases and J by 0 bases; unmatched bases: 4. This CDR3 is CASRRQGMNTEAFF. The CDR3 DNA reads as TGTGCCAGCAGAAGACAGGGAATGAACACTGAAGCTTTCTTT.

This chain links TRBV6-1 with TRBJ1-3; 9 bases fit TRBD1. V shed 2 bases and J 16 bases; nucleotides not matched to a gene: 12. Germline V lookup: CDR1 MNHNS, CDR2 SASEGT. CDR3 size: 14 residues. CDR3 in amino acids: CASSERDRVVSSYF. In DNA, the CDR3 is TGTGCCAGCAGTGAAAGGGACAGGGTCGTAAGTTCCTATTTT.

The J gene is TRBJ1-2, the V gene TRBV14, with a possible D match to TRBD1 (6 bases). Trimming shortened V by 1 base and J by 5 bases, and 14 bases separated the two germline ends. The CDR3 is 15 residues long. Germline CDR1 and CDR2: SGHDN and FVKESK. The CDR3: CASSQVVGAEYGYTF. The CDR3 nucleotides are TGTGCCAGCAGCCAAGTCGTGGGGGCGGAGTATGGCTACACCTTC.

In regard to this clone: Additional DNA sequences in this sample encode the identical CDR3. The J gene is TRBJ2-7, the V gene TRBV7-2, with D tentatively TRBD1 (5 bases). The CDR3 is 14 residues long. V gave up 0 bases and J gave up 3 bases, with 9 bases separating them. Germline V lookup: CDR1 SGHTA, CDR2 FQGNSA. CDR3 in DNA: TGTGCCAGCAGCTTAGCGCGGCAGGGCTACGAGCAGTACTTC. Protein: CASSLARQGYEQYF.

The chain uses TRBV7-9 and TRBJ2-5; TRBD2 matches 7 bases. This CDR3 comprises 16 residues. Germline CDR1 is SEHNR and CDR2 is FQNEAQ (reference sequence). The J segment lost 1 base and the V segment lost 1 base, leaving 6 bases of the junction unmatched. CDR3 loop: CASSLGGGSIQETQYF. CDR3 nucleotides: TGTGCCAGCAGCTTAGGCGGCGGGAGCATCCAAGAGACCCAGTACTTC.

This sequence joins TRBV4-3 and TRBJ1-5; 9 nucleotides agree with TRBD1. Germline-derived CDR1 and CDR2 are LGHNA and YSLEER. The CDR3 sequence is 17 residues long. The V gene end was trimmed by 2 bases and the J gene end by 6 bases; junction bases not matched to a gene: 11. The CDR3 sequence is CASSQFIQGAGRQPQHF. CDR3 sequence (DNA): TGCGCCAGCAGCCAATTCATACAGGGGGCCGGGCGTCAGCCCCAGCATTTT.

CDR3 bases: TGTGCCAGCAGCTTGGGGGCGGGAGGGCCCAATGAGCAGTTCTTC. Translation: CASSLGAGGPNEQFF. This sequence joins TRBV7-3 and TRBJ2-1, with TRBD2 matching over 9 bases. Trimming took 3 bases from V and 6 from J; bases not matched to a gene: 6. The CDR3 is made up of 15 amino acids. Per germline, CDR1 SGHTA and CDR2 FQGTGA.

This clone was observed a single time. In DNA form, the CDR3 reads TGTGCCAGCAGCTCAGAGGGGGCGCGTAGCGAGCAGTACTTC. Residues: CASSSEGARSEQYF. V is TRBV7-3 and J is TRBJ2-7; 7 positions match TRBD1. The length of the CDR3 is 14 residues. V shed 4 bases, J shed 6 bases, and the junction held 9 bases outside the gene matches. The germline V gene has CDR1 SGHTA and CDR2 FQGTGA.

In this sample, this clone turned up a few times. The J gene is TRBJ2-7, the V gene TRBV29-1, with D tentatively TRBD1 (5 bases). Germline CDR1 is SQVTM and CDR2 is ANQGSEA. This CDR3 spans 11 amino acids. Trimming shortened V by 6 bases and J by 1 base, and 7 bases separated the two germline ends. CDR3 nucleotides: TGCAGCGTGGGGCGATCCTACGAGCAGTACTTC. This sequence encodes CSVGRSYEQYF.

The chain recombines TRBV7-2 with TRBJ2-7, with D tentatively TRBD2 (5 bases). Per the germline V gene, CDR1 is SGHTA and CDR2 is FQGNSA. Trimming cost V 2 bases and J 0 bases, with 14 bases left between them. The CDR3 sequence is 16 residues long. The CDR3 loop reads CASSLNQLGSSYEQYF. In DNA, the CDR3 is TGTGCCAGCAGCTTAAACCAATTAGGGAGCTCCTACGAGCAGTACTTC.

The chain is built from TRBV4-2 and TRBJ1-5, with D unresolved. Per the germline V gene, CDR1 is LGHNA and CDR2 is YNFKEQ. V was trimmed by 0 bases and J by 9 bases, leaving 9 bases between them. This CDR3 region has 13 residues. The CDR3 DNA is TGTGCCAGCAGCCAAGATTACGGGAGGCCCCAGCATTTT. As protein: CASSQDYGRPQHF.

Worth noting for this clone: Other DNA sequences in this sample translate to the same CDR3. The V gene is TRBV27, the J gene TRBJ2-7; TRBD2 aligns across 7 bases. In germline, CDR1 is MNHEY, CDR2 SMNVEV (reference sequence). V lost 5 bases, J lost 5 bases, and 18 bases stayed unmatched. The CDR3 runs to 17 residues. The CDR3 nucleotides read TGTGCCAGCAGTAGGGTAACCCCCGCGGGAGACAGCCACGAGCAGTACTTC. Encoded protein: CASSRVTPAGDSHEQYF.

The CDR3: CASSYSGGAAETQYF. As DNA, the CDR3 is TGTGCCAGCAGTTACTCGGGGGGGGCGGCGGAGACCCAGTACTTC. The chain recombines TRBV6-5 with TRBJ2-5; perhaps TRBD2 as D (7 bases). The V and J ends lost 0 bases and 5 bases respectively, with 13 bases between them. The CDR3 is 15 amino acids. CDR1 is MNHEY and CDR2 is SVGAGI in the germline V gene.

J is TRBJ1-1 and V is TRBV28; tentative D call: TRBD1 (5 bases). CDR1 and CDR2 (germline): MDHEN, SYDVKM. Trimming took 2 bases from V and 4 from J, leaving 11 bases between them. The length of the CDR3 is 14 residues. Here the CDR3 reads CASSLRGRVTEAFF. The DNA of the CDR3 is TGTGCCAGCAGTTTAAGGGGCAGGGTCACTGAAGCTTTCTTT.

J is TRBJ2-3 and V is TRBV27; a possible D gene is TRBD2 (6 bases). Trimming cost V 5 bases and J 14 bases, with 20 bases left between them. The CDR3 has 13 residues. From germline, CDR1 is MNHEY and CDR2 SMNVEV (reference sequence). The CDR3 nucleotides read TGTGCCAGCAGTATGGGACCTCCGGGAGACTTGTATTTT. It translates to CASSMGPPGDLYF.

Here the CDR3 reads CATGVLGRESYEQYF. The CDR3, as DNA: TGTGCCACGGGGGTTTTAGGGCGGGAGTCCTACGAGCAGTACTTC. The chain recombines TRBV10-3 with TRBJ2-7; TRBD2 matches at 7 bases. Germline CDR1 is ENHRY and CDR2 is SYGVKD. Trimming cost V 10 bases and J 1 base; bases outside gene matches: 13. The CDR3 is made up of 15 amino acids.

The V gene is TRBV4-1, the J gene TRBJ2-7; TRBD1 might be the D (5 bases). V gave up 1 base and J gave up 2 bases, with 15 bases separating them. Germline V gene sequence: CDR1 MGHRA, CDR2 YSYEKL. CDR3 size: 16 residues. The CDR3 sequence is CASSQVYQGGTYEQYF. Here the CDR3 DNA reads TGCGCCAGCAGCCAAGTGTATCAGGGTGGAACCTACGAGCAGTACTTC.

This clone appeared a single time. V is TRBV28 and J is TRBJ2-7, with D possibly being TRBD2 (5 bases). The V gene lost 3 bases and the J gene lost 0 bases, with 9 bases spanning the gap. The germline V gene has CDR1 MDHEN and CDR2 SYDVKM. The CDR3 extends over 14 amino acids. CDR3 amino acids: CASSFLGDSYEQYF. CDR3 bases: TGTGCCAGCAGTTTCCTCGGGGACTCCTACGAGCAGTACTTC.

J is TRBJ2-7 and V is TRBV7-6; D not resolved. This CDR3 comprises 18 residues. Per germline, CDR1 SGHVS and CDR2 FNYEAQ. Trimming pared 1 base from V and 12 bases from J, leaving 31 bases between. Written as DNA, the CDR3 is TGTGCCAGCAGCTTAGGGTTCCTGAACTCTACTCGACTTCTACGTTGGTACTTC. Amino acids: CASSLGFLNSTRLLRWYF.

The V gene is TRBV6-5, the J gene TRBJ1-2; D uncertain. Germline V CDR1 and CDR2: MNHEY, SVGAGI. CDR3 size: 15 residues. V dropped 2 bases and J dropped 1 base, with 11 bases sitting between them. The CDR3 bases are TGTGCCAGCAGTTACCGTTTCAGAAGTAACTATGGCTACACCTTC. As protein: CASSYRFRSNYGYTF.

This clone was observed a single time. The chain employs TRBV28 and TRBJ1-2; no clear D. Looked up from germline, CDR1 is MDHEN and CDR2 is SYDVKM. V was clipped by 5 bases and J by 3 bases, with 7 bases between them. This CDR3 contains 12 residues. CDR3 region: CASSPPYYGYTF. Here the CDR3 DNA reads TGTGCCAGCAGTCCCCCATACTATGGCTACACCTTC.

CDR3 residues: CASSIAPSGLYEQYF. DNA for the CDR3: TGTGCCAGTAGTATAGCCCCGTCAGGGTTGTACGAGCAGTACTTC. V gene TRBV19 combines with J gene TRBJ2-7; a possible D gene is TRBD1 (5 bases). The CDR3 runs to 15 residues. V was clipped by 1 base and J by 4 bases, with 14 bases between them. Germline-derived CDR1 and CDR2 are LNHDA and SQIVND (reference sequence).

V and J are TRBV27 and TRBJ2-2; 9 bases agree with TRBD1. Germline V gene lookup returns CDR1 MNHEY and CDR2 SMNVEV (reference sequence). The CDR3 has 16 residues. With V trimmed by 5 bases and J by 10 bases, 14 bases remained unmatched. The CDR3 loop is CASSISGGQGVAELFF. The CDR3 DNA sequence: TGTGCCAGCAGTATCTCCGGGGGACAGGGAGTGGCGGAGCTGTTTTTT.

The V call is TRBV27, the J call TRBJ1-4; D is uncertain. Deletions cut 6 bases from V and 0 bases from J, with 20 bases between. In germline, CDR1 is MNHEY, CDR2 SMNVEV (reference sequence). The CDR3 runs 18 residues. The CDR3 DNA reads TGTGCCAGCAGCTATCGATCACCTCCGGGGTCAACTAATGAAAAACTGTTTTTT. Translated, it gives CASSYRSPPGSTNEKLFF.

The chain is built from TRBV9 and TRBJ1-4; 9 nucleotides line up with TRBD1. The V gene end was trimmed by 3 bases and the J gene end by 4 bases; junction bases not matched to a gene: 7. Germline CDR1 is SGDLS and CDR2 is YYNGEE. The CDR3 spans 16 residues. The CDR3: CASSAQTGGGNEKLFF. The CDR3 DNA sequence: TGTGCCAGCAGCGCTCAGACAGGGGGTGGTAATGAAAAACTGTTTTTT.

This clone was detected a few times. V usage is TRBV27 and J usage is TRBJ2-1; possible D gene TRBD2, 5 bases. CDR1 is MNHEY and CDR2 is SMNVEV in the germline V gene (reference sequence). The CDR3 spans 20 residues. Trimming took off 5 bases at V and 9 bases at J, with 35 bases between the two ends. This CDR3 reads CASSPPSGEIGGPYNAEQFF. In DNA form, the CDR3 reads TGTGCCAGCAGTCCCCCCAGCGGTGAGATCGGCGGGCCCTACAATGCTGAGCAGTTCTTC.

The chain carries TRBV28 and TRBJ2-7; 8 bases line up with TRBD2. CDR1 is MDHEN and CDR2 is SYDVKM in the germline V gene. The V gene end was trimmed by 8 bases and the J gene end by 3 bases; junction bases not matched to a gene: 6. The CDR3 is 13 amino acids. This CDR3 is CASLSGSGYEQYF. Written as DNA, the CDR3 is TGTGCCAGCCTAAGCGGGAGTGGCTACGAGCAGTACTTC.